This TCR beta chain was documented in a study of blood T cell repertoires in COVID-19. The wider study: Acute-phase and convalescent COVID-19 samples originated in the United States, Italy and Spain.

V lost 3 bases and J lost 5, with 12 bases in between. The germline V gene has CDR1 LGHDT and CDR2 YNNKEL (reference sequence). This CDR3 has 14 residues. Original methodology: How many nucleated cells were present was estimated from reference gene primer amplification. The data were produced by immunoSEQ multiplex PCR, yet TCRdb's version contains in-frame clones alone and is incomplete. From that table come the V and J calls and clone size; the DNA was used to work out D and trimming. This sample has roughly 140,000 clones, with over 75% found just once. The clonotype originates from a woman aged 60-70 years with COVID-19, enrolled during active disease. The sample consisted of peripheral blood. This chain connects TRBV3-1 (or the pseudogene TRBV3-2) to TRBJ2-3; D not certain. In DNA, the CDR3 is TGTGCCAGCAGCCAGGCCGCTCAAAGAGATACGCAGTATTTT. As protein: CASSQAAQRDTQYF.